This T cell receptor (beta chain) is drawn from a study of T-cell reconstitution after alpha-beta-depleted transplantation in children. Preparation of the TCRbeta library used unique molecular identifiers. TCRdb ran MiXCR on the PCR reads and lists one entry per CDR3 protein. This repertoire shows 350,000 to 450,000 distinct CDR3 sequences, about 14% found once; its top ten account for about 3.9%. This clonotype was observed a few times. The CDR3 contains 16 residues. Germline values: CDR1 LNHDA, CDR2 SQIVND (reference sequence). Trimming took 5 bases from V and 0 from J, leaving 16 bases between them.

The J gene is TRBJ2-5, the V gene TRBV19; TRBD1 is a possible D gene (7 bases). This specimen consisted of PBMCs, obtained from the stem cell graft. This sequence was found in a human donor who donated a stem cell graft to a child with Fanconi anemia. The CDR3 DNA is TGTGCCAGTAGTCCCCCCGGGGGACAGTACCAAGAGACCCAGTACTTC. Its translation is CASSPPGGQYQETQYF.